This T cell receptor beta chain was identified during a study of shared clonotypes between healthy human individuals (TCRdb year 2020). For context, the study as a whole: Three men and two women, aged 18 to 49 years, made up the cohort. Per donor, three plates each were used for CD4 naive and CD4 memory, two for CD8 naive, and one for CD8 memory. To estimate repertoire size and how much clonotype sharing occurs between individuals, the study deeply sequenced the blood TCR repertoires of five or six healthy adults. To increase sequencing depth and limit assay-specific biases, TCR repertoire library preparation and sequencing were carried out by different laboratories using diverse techniques. Between about 0.85 and 10 billion PBMCs per donor were obtained by leukapheresis. The paper as a whole reports these results and caveats: Pairwise subsampling indicated that sequencing depth was expected to affect the degree of clonotype sharing among donors. About 4.5% of naive CD4, roughly 3.6% of naive CD8, around 2.3% of memory CD4, and 0.4% of memory CD8 clonotypes were shared across several donors. Sampling was restricted to blood, and TCR repertoires in tissue are likely to differ from TCR repertoires in blood. Incomplete sequencing was indicated by rarefaction of sorted-subset datasets, despite the large sequencing depth. Clonotypes shared by all four sorted-subset donors showed higher generation probabilities than non-shared clonotypes. Naive subsets generally had larger estimated clonotype richness than memory subsets did. Because the study included only a small number of donors, the genetic and exposure-history diversity represented was limited.

In the case of this clone: Its antigen is unknown. No base qualities exist here, and no much larger clone lies one base off it.

According to the germline V gene (reference sequence), CDR1 reads SEHNR and CDR2 reads FQNEAQ. Relative to germline, V is 11 bases shorter and J is 2 bases shorter, with 12 bases between their ends. The CDR3 goes from the cysteine to the phenylalanine over 13 residues. Only CDR3 DNA is held: 39 bases, read in frame from base 1. CD8 naive samples were CD45RO-negative cells positively selected for CCR7, giving a CD45RA+CCR7+ population that excluded TemRA cells. The donors were healthy, HIV-negative adults who had no recently reported acute infections or vaccinations. Every donor was a Caucasian adult residing in Nashville, Tennessee, USA. After blood collection by leukapheresis, PBMCs were isolated using Ficoll-Histopaque density gradient centrifugation and then cryopreserved in the vapor phase of liquid nitrogen. Analytical flow cytometry was used to check the purity and quantity of each magnetically sorted T cell population. Each sorted fraction had its genomic DNA isolated and then quantified by UV absorbance on a Nanodrop 2000c.

TCR CDR3 regions were amplified from genomic DNA by multiplex PCR using the deep immunoSEQ assay. Extracted genomic DNA from each cell subset was spread evenly across all wells of several immunoSEQ 96-well plates, with each plate serving as a replicate. For sorted subsets, about 200 ng genomic DNA, equal to tens of thousands of T cell genomes, was loaded into each replicate PCR. The purified libraries were quantified using a Qubit 3.0 fluorometer, sized with a Bioanalyzer 2100, and then quantified again using the KAPA Library Quantification kit. Each immunoSEQ 96-well plate was sequenced on its own single-read 150-cycle Illumina NextSeq 550 flow cell. For the original study's pipeline: The immunoSEQ output contained only junctional sequences without quality scores, so filtering could not match that applied to full-length reads. To assign V/J genes and CDR3, sequences were annotated against IMGT germline references using PyIR, a Python wrapper for IgBLAST v1.9. Reads were filtered out if the reads had weak V/J assignments (E-value above 1e-6), no CDR3, stop codons, out-of-frame junctions, or ambiguous translated residues. A V3J clonotype was defined by an identical inferred V gene, J gene, and CDR3 amino acid sequence. The percentage overlap between two repertoires was calculated by dividing the number of shared unique clonotypes by the size of the smaller repertoire. Richness of each repertoire was evaluated using RTK rarefaction, the Chao1 estimator, and Recon v2.1 estimates of unobserved clonotypes. Generation probabilities were computed with OLGA for all TCRbeta clonotypes obtained by the gDNA method from a handful of donors. What TCRdb holds here is the immuneACCESS table cut down to in-frame rearrangements. Part of the clones is not present; checked against another copy, under half of the missing clones reflect an unresolved V gene, and the others are unexplained. V and J calls and clone size are copied from that table; D and trimming were computed from the DNA. This sample gives under 600,000 clones in total; roughly 98% of them show up just once. 0.3% of the sample rests with the top ten.

The sample was naive CD8+ T cells sorted from blood. The cell subset or site tag for this specimen amounts to: CD45RA+CCR7+. The chain is made from TRBV7-9 and TRBJ2-2; the D element might be TRBD1 or TRBD2, as each aligns at 5 bases. The sequence came from a man aged 30-40 years in good health. The DNA reads TGTGCCTACGGGGACCCAAACACCGGGGAGCTGTTTTTT. Translated, this gives CAYGDPNTGELFF.